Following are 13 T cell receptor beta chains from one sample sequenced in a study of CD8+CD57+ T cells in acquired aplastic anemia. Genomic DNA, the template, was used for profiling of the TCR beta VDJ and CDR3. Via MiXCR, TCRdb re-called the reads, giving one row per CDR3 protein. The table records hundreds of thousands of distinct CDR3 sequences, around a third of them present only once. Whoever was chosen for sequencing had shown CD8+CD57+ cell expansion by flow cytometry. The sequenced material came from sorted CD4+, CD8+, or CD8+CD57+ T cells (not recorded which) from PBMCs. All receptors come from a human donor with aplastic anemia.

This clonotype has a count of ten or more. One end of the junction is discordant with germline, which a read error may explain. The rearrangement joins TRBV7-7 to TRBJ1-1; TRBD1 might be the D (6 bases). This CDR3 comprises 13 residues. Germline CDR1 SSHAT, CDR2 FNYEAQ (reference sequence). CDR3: CASSQGINTEAFF. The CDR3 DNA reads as TGTGCTAGCAGCCAGGGGATTAACACTGAAGCTTTCTTT.

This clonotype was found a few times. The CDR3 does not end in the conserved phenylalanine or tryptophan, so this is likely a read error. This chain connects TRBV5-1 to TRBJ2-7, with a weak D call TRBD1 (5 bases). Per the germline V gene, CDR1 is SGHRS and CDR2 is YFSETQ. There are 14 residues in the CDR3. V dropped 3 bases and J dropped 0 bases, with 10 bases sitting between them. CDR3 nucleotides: TGCGCCAGCAGCTCCCAGACAGCCTCCTACGAGCAGTACTGC. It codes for CASSSQTASYEQYC.

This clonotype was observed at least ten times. CDR3 in amino acids: CSVVTGSTEAFF. The DNA of the CDR3 is TGCAGCGTTGTAACAGGGAGCACTGAAGCTTTCTTT. The chain joins TRBV29-1 to TRBJ1-1; D possibly corresponds to TRBD1 (6 bases). V was shortened by 4 bases and J by 4 bases, with 10 bases between the two germline ends. The CDR3 sequence is 12 residues long. CDR1 and CDR2 from the germline V gene are SQVTM and ANQGSEA.

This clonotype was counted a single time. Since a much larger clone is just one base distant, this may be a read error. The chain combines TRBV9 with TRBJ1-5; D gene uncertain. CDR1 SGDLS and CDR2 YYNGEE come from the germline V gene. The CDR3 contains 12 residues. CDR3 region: CASSVEDGPQRF. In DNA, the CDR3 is TGTGCCAGCAGCGTAGAGGACGGGCCCCAGCGTTTT.

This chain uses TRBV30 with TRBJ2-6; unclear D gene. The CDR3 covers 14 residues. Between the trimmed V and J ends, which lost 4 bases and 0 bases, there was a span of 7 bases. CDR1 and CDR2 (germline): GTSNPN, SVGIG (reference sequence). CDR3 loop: CAWTRSSGANVLTF. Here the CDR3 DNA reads TGTGCCTGGACACGGAGCTCTGGGGCCAACGTCCTGACTTTC.

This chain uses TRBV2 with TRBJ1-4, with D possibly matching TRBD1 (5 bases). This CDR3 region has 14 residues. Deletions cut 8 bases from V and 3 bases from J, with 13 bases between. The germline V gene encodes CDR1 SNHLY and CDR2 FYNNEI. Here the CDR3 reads CASLAWGSNEKLFF. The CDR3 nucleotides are TGTGCCAGCCTAGCTTGGGGGTCTAATGAAAAACTGTTTTTT.

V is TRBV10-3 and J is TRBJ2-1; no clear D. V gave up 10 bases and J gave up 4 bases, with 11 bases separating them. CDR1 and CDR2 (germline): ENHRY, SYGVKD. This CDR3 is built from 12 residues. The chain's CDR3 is CASHLGYNEQFF. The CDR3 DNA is TGTGCCAGCCACCTTGGATACAATGAGCAGTTCTTC.

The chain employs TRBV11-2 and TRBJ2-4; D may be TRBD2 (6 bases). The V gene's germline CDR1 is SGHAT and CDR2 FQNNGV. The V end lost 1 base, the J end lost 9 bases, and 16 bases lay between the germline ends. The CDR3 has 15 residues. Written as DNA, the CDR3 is TGTGCCAGCAGCTTAGGAGCGGGCGAGTCCGGCATTCAGTACTTC. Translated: CASSLGAGESGIQYF. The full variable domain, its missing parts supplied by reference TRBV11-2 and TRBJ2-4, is EAGVAQSPRYKIIEKRQSVAFWCNPISGHATLYWYQQILGQGPKLLIQFQNNGVVDDSQLPKDRFSAERLKGVDSTLKIQPAKLEDSAVYLCASSLGAGESGIQYFGAGTRLSVL.

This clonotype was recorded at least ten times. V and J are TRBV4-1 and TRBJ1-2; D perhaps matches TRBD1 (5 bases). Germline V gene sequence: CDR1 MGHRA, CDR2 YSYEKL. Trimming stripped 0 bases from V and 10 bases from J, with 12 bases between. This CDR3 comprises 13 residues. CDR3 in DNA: TGCGCCAGCAGCCAAGATAGGGACCGGGCCTACACCTTC. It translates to CASSQDRDRAYTF.

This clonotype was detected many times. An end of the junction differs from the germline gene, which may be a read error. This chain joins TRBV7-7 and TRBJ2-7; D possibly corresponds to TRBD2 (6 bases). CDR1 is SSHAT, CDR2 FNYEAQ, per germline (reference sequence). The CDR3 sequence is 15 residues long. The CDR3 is CASSFLTGRDYEQYF. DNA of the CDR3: TGTGCTAGCAGCTTTCTCACCGGGAGAGACTACGAGCAGTACTTC.

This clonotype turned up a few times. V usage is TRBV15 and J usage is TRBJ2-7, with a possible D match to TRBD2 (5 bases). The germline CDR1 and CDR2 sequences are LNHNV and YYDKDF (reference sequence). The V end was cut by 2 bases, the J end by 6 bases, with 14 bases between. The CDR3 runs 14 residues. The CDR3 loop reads CATSRRGRQIEQYF. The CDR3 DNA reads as TGTGCCACCAGCAGAAGAGGGCGTCAGATCGAGCAGTACTTC. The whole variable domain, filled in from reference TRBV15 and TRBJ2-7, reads DAMVIQNPRYQVTQFGKPVTLSCSQTLNHNVMYWYQQKSSQAPKLLFHYYDKDFNNEADTPDNFQSRRPNTSFCFLDIRSPGLGDTAMYLCATSRRGRQIEQYFGPGTRLTVT.

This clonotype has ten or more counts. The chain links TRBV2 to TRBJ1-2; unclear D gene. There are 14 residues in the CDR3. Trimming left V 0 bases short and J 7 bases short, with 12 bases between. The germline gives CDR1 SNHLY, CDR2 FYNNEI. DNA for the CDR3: TGTGCCAGCAGTGAAGCGCAAGGCTCAGGTGGCTACACCTTC. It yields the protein CASSEAQGSGGYTF.

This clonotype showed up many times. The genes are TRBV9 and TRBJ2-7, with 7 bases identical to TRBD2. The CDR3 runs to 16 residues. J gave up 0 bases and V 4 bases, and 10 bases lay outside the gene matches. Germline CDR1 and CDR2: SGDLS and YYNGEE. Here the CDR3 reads CASSSSGGEPSYEQYF. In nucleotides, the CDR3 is TGTGCCAGCAGCTCAAGTGGGGGGGAGCCCTCCTACGAGCAGTACTTC.